The present T cell receptor beta chain was sequenced within a study of blood T cell repertoires in COVID-19. Study-level information: The United States, Italy and Spain provided the acute and convalescent COVID-19 samples. Sample material is recorded as cDNA or gDNA derived from T cells, B-cell-depleted T cells, or PBMCs.

V was trimmed by 5 bases and J by 0 bases, leaving 12 bases between them. The germline CDR1 and CDR2 sequences are ENHRY and SYGVKD. The CDR3 has 15 amino acids. In the study's own analysis: Amplification of reference gene primers was used by the study to estimate nucleated cell counts. TCRdb's copy holds only in-frame clones and misses some; the assay was immunoSEQ multiplex PCR. V and J calls plus clone size are reproduced from that table; the DNA served to infer D and trimming. Found here are around 120,000 clones, around 89% of them singletons; the top ten hold 6.5% to 9%. The rearrangement uses TRBV10-3 and TRBJ2-3; TRBD2 is a possible D gene (6 bases). This clonotype was sampled from a man aged 45-60 years with acute or convalescent COVID-19. Sequencing input: peripheral blood. The CDR3 sequence is CAISPSEGSTDTQYF. The CDR3 nucleotides are TGTGCCATCAGTCCGTCGGAGGGCAGCACAGATACGCAGTATTTT.